One and the same sample provided the 24 T cell receptor beta chains below, sequenced in a study of vaccination effects on CD4 cells after COVID-19. The antigens for these receptors are not known. Antigen-specific CD4+ T cell clonotypes were called by their expansion after viral peptide-pool culture in ViraFEST. Culture lasted under 13 days before CD4+ T cell isolation. Vaccine recipients had no previous SARS-CoV-2 infection; their nucleocapsid antibodies were negative. The data were produced by immunoSEQ multiplex PCR, yet TCRdb's version contains in-frame clones alone and is incomplete. This repertoire shows 70,000 or so clones, approximately 75% found once; its top ten account for about 3.2%. Sequencing was performed on CD4+ T cells from PBMCs cultured with HCoV-NL63 spike peptides, taken before COVID-19 vaccination. The source is a human donor who received a COVID-19 vaccine.

The chain is built from TRBV30 and TRBJ1-1; D is unresolved. Trimming left V 2 bases short and J 0 bases short, with 7 bases between. Germline CDR1 and CDR2: GTSNPN and SVGIG (reference sequence). The CDR3 consists of 13 residues. CDR3 in DNA: TGTGCCTGGAGTACAACCATGAACACTGAAGCTTTCTTT. It is translated as CAWSTTMNTEAFF.

The V gene is TRBV4-1, the J gene TRBJ1-5; a weak D match, TRBD1 (6 bases). CDR1 is MGHRA and CDR2 is YSYEKL in the germline V gene. This CDR3 contains 17 residues. The V and J ends lost 2 bases and 0 bases respectively, with 14 bases between them. The CDR3: CASSQYEGGYSNQPQHF. The CDR3, as DNA: TGCGCCAGCAGCCAATATGAGGGGGGATATAGCAATCAGCCCCAGCATTTT.

This clone was detected only once. The chain couples TRBV5-1 to TRBJ2-1; 7 bases map to TRBD1. The V gene end was trimmed by 3 bases and the J gene end by 3 bases; junction bases not matched to a gene: 9. This CDR3 is built from 16 residues. Germline-derived CDR1 and CDR2 are SGHRS and YFSETQ. CDR3 sequence (DNA): TGCGCCAGCAGCTCGACAGGGAGAAGGGACTACAATGAGCAGTTCTTC. Its protein is CASSSTGRRDYNEQFF.

The V and J genes are TRBV27 and TRBJ1-5; 10 bases fit TRBD1. The CDR3 sequence is 15 residues long. Trimming took 3 bases from V and 4 from J; bases not matched to a gene: 3. Germline CDR1 reads MNHEY; CDR2 reads SMNVEV (reference sequence). The CDR3 bases are TGTGCCAGCAGTTTGTCGGGACAGGGGAATCAGCCCCAGCATTTT. It translates to CASSLSGQGNQPQHF.

The chain is built from TRBV5-6 and TRBJ2-7; no reliable D call. The CDR3 extends over 14 amino acids. Germline V gene sequence: CDR1 SGHDT, CDR2 YYEEEE. Trimming took 4 bases from V and 0 from J, leaving 11 bases between them. In DNA, the CDR3 is TGTGCCAGCAGCACCGACACAATCTCCTACGAGCAGTACGTC. It encodes CASSTDTISYEQYV.

This chain uses TRBV27 with TRBJ1-5, with no clear D. Trimming cost V 3 bases and J 5 bases, with 5 bases left between them. This CDR3 comprises 12 residues. Per the germline V gene, CDR1 is MNHEY and CDR2 is SMNVEV (reference sequence). Here the CDR3 DNA reads TGTGCCAGCAGTTTTAGGGATCAGCCCCAGCATTTT. It codes for CASSFRDQPQHF.

The chain carries TRBV7-9 and TRBJ1-5, with D possibly TRBD1 on 6 matching bases. V was shortened by 1 base and J by 8 bases, with 12 bases between the two germline ends. Germline V gene sequence: CDR1 SEHNR, CDR2 FQNEAQ (reference sequence). This CDR3 contains 14 residues. The CDR3 region has the DNA TGTGCCAGCAGCTTAGTGGGGAGGACAGAGCCCCAGCATTTT. Translation: CASSLVGRTEPQHF.

This clone appeared a single time. The chain couples TRBV2 to TRBJ1-1; the match to TRBD1 covers 7 bases. This CDR3 is built from 15 residues. Trimming at V came to 5 bases and at J to 0 bases, leaving 6 bases not matched to a gene. The germline CDR1 and CDR2 sequences are SNHLY and FYNNEI. This CDR3 is CASSSQGGMNTEAFF. CDR3 nucleotide sequence: TGTGCCAGCAGTTCCCAAGGGGGCATGAACACTGAAGCTTTCTTT.

The chain is built from TRBV18 and TRBJ2-3, with D possibly matching TRBD1 (6 bases). The CDR3 has 14 amino acids. V lost 3 bases and J 3 bases, leaving 10 bases between the germline ends. Germline V gene lookup returns CDR1 KGHSH and CDR2 LQKENI. The DNA of the CDR3 is TGTGCCAGCTCACCTTACAGGGAAACAGATACGCAGTATTTT. Protein: CASSPYRETDTQYF.

This chain joins TRBV7-8 and TRBJ1-2; possibly TRBD1 for D (5 bases). CDR1 and CDR2 from the germline V gene are SGHVS and FQNEAQ. CDR3 length equals 13 residues. Trimming cost V 4 bases and J 2 bases, with 8 bases left between them. The CDR3 sequence is CASSSRENYGYTF. CDR3 coding DNA: TGTGCCAGCAGCTCCAGGGAAAACTATGGCTACACCTTC.

The chain combines TRBV4-1 with TRBJ1-6; the D gene is possibly TRBD1 (6 bases). Trimming left V 2 bases short and J 9 bases short, with 20 bases between. The V gene's germline CDR1 is MGHRA and CDR2 YSYEKL. The CDR3 is made up of 17 amino acids. The CDR3 is CASSQQGYQGLASPLHF. The CDR3 coding sequence is TGCGCCAGCAGCCAACAAGGGTATCAGGGGCTGGCTTCACCCCTCCACTTT.

This clone was counted only a few times. CDR3 DNA sequence: TGCGCCAGCAGCCGCGCGGATGAGCAGTTCTTC. Translating gives CASSRADEQFF. V is TRBV4-3 and J is TRBJ2-1; D unclear. Trimming cost V 4 bases and J 8 bases, with 6 bases left between them. Germline lookup yields CDR1 LGHNA and CDR2 YSLEER. The CDR3 sequence is 11 residues long.

This clone was found once. The rearrangement joins TRBV18 to TRBJ1-6; D is ambiguous. V shed 2 bases and J shed 0 bases, with 11 bases lying between them. The CDR3 spans 17 residues. From germline, CDR1 is KGHSH and CDR2 LQKENI. The CDR3 bases are TGTGCCAGCTCACCAGCGACGCAGAGCTCCTATAATTCACCCCTCCACTTT. Translating gives CASSPATQSSYNSPLHF.

This rearrangement joins TRBV10-1 to TRBJ2-5; D gene ambiguous. Trimming took 2 bases from V and 5 from J, leaving 12 bases between them. The CDR3 spans 14 residues. Germline loops: CDR1 WNHNN, CDR2 SYGVQD (reference sequence). CDR3 bases: TGCGCCAGCAGTGAGGGTGGGGTTGGCGAGACCCAGTACTTC. Protein sequence: CASSEGGVGETQYF.

This chain connects TRBV5-1 to TRBJ1-2, with D maybe TRBD1 (5 bases). This CDR3 is 14 amino acids long. V lost 2 bases to trimming and J lost 0 bases, with 8 bases between them. CDR1 and CDR2 (germline): SGHRS, YFSETQ. CDR3 DNA sequence: TGCGCCAGCAGCTTAGGGGATACTAACTATGGCTACACCTTC. Residues: CASSLGDTNYGYTF. The variable domain in full, with the rest retrieved from reference TRBV5-1 and TRBJ1-2, is KAGVTQTPRYLIKTRGQQVTLSCSPISGHRSVSWYQQTPGQGLQFLFEYFSETQRNKGNFPGRFSGRQFSNSRSEMNVSTLELGDSALYLCASSLGDTNYGYTFGSGTRLTVV.

This clone appeared a few times. The V gene is TRBV6-6, the J gene TRBJ1-2; D is possibly TRBD1 (6 bases). Germline V lookup: CDR1 MNHNY, CDR2 SVGAGI (reference sequence). CDR3 length: 16 amino acids. The V end lost 8 bases, the J end lost 5 bases, and 24 bases lay between the germline ends. This CDR3 reads CASSEPTGWRGYGYTF. The CDR3 DNA is TGTGCCAGCTCCGAACCTACAGGGTGGAGAGGTTATGGCTACACCTTC.

This clone was recorded only once. V gene TRBV5-1 combines with J gene TRBJ1-1; perhaps TRBD1 as D (6 bases). Germline CDR1 SGHRS, CDR2 YFSETQ. Between the trimmed V and J ends, which lost 1 base and 2 bases, there was a span of 9 bases. This CDR3 is 14 amino acids long. CDR3 amino acids: CASSLLQGNTEAFF. Here the CDR3 DNA reads TGCGCCAGCAGCTTGCTACAGGGCAACACTGAAGCTTTCTTT.

The gene calls are TRBV5-1 and TRBJ1-1; D may be TRBD1 (5 bases). The length of the CDR3 is 14 residues. Trimming left V 0 bases short and J 7 bases short, with 13 bases between. Germline V lookup: CDR1 SGHRS, CDR2 YFSETQ. The CDR3 nucleotides are TGCGCCAGCAGCTTGGCTCCGGCGGGGCGTGAAGCTTTCTTT. This translates into CASSLAPAGREAFF.

V usage is TRBV2 and J usage is TRBJ1-5, with 8 bases aligning to TRBD1. CDR1 SNHLY and CDR2 FYNNEI come from the germline V gene. V shed 5 bases and J 1 base; nucleotides not matched to a gene: 4. This CDR3 region has 15 residues. The chain's CDR3 is CASSRTGPSNQPQHF. The CDR3 nucleotides are TGTGCCAGCAGTCGGACAGGGCCGAGCAATCAGCCCCAGCATTTT.

On this clone: At the DNA level, this CDR3 is encoded by other sequences in the same sample as well. The CDR3 is CASSLVETQYF. CDR3 nucleotides: TGCGCCAGCAGCTTGGTTGAGACCCAGTACTTC. The chain combines TRBV5-1 with TRBJ2-5, with D hard to call. V lost 0 bases and J lost 5, with 2 bases in between. The CDR3 length is 11 residues. Germline values: CDR1 SGHRS, CDR2 YFSETQ.

This clone was picked up a small number of times. The V and J genes are TRBV6-5 and TRBJ2-7, with D possibly matching TRBD1 (5 bases). The V end lost 5 bases, the J end lost 1 base, and 12 bases lay between the germline ends. CDR1 MNHEY and CDR2 SVGAGI come from the germline V gene. This CDR3 is built from 14 residues. For the CDR3, the DNA is TGTGCCAGCAGTCATTTACAGGTATCCTACGAGCAGTACGTC. Translating gives CASSHLQVSYEQYV.

In its sample, this clone ranks as medium-sized. Here the CDR3 DNA reads TGTGCCAGCAGTTTATTCGCTGGGGTGAACACTGAAGCTTTCTTT. Translation gives CASSLFAGVNTEAFF. The rearrangement joins TRBV27 to TRBJ1-1, with D uncertain. Germline V gene lookup returns CDR1 MNHEY and CDR2 SMNVEV (reference sequence). This CDR3 region has 15 residues. Trimming stripped 1 base from V and 0 bases from J, with 9 bases between.

Notes on this clone: Other DNA sequences within the sample encode an identical CDR3. V and J are TRBV6-5 and TRBJ2-3; TRBD1 is a possible D gene (6 bases). Trimming took off 4 bases at V and 2 bases at J, with 13 bases between the two ends. This CDR3 is 15 amino acids long. The germline V gene has CDR1 MNHEY and CDR2 SVGAGI. CDR3 sequence reads: CASSSQGTYTDTQYF. CDR3 DNA sequence: TGTGCCAGCAGTTCGCAGGGGACATACACAGATACGCAGTATTTT.

The V call is TRBV4-2, the J call TRBJ1-2; 8 nucleotides line up with TRBD1. The CDR3 spans 15 residues. Germline CDR1 is LGHNA and CDR2 is YNFKEQ. V shed 1 base and J 4 bases; nucleotides not matched to a gene: 5. CDR3 region: CASSQVPGGLYGYTF. Here the CDR3 DNA reads TGTGCCAGCAGCCAAGTTCCAGGGGGCCTCTATGGCTACACCTTC.